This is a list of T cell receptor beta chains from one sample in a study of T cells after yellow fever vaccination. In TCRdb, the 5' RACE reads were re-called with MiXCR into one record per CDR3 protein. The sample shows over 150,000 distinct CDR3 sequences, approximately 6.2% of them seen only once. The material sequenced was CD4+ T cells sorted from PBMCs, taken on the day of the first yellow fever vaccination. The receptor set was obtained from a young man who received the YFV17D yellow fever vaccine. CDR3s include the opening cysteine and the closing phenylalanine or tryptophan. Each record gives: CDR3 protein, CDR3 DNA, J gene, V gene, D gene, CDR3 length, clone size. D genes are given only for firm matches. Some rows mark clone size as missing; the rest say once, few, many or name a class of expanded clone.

CDR3 protein: CASSSLGGSETQYF; CDR3 DNA: TGCGCCAGCAGCTCCCTCGGGGGCTCGGAGACCCAGTACTTC; J gene: TRBJ2-5; V gene: TRBV5-1; D gene: NA; CDR3 length: 14; clone size: many
CDR3 protein: CASSFLAGDTQYF; CDR3 DNA: TGCGCCAGCAGCTTCCTAGCGGGAGATACGCAGTATTTT; J gene: TRBJ2-3; V gene: TRBV5-1; D gene: TRBD2; CDR3 length: 13; clone size: few
CDR3 protein: CATSDGGAKTQYF; CDR3 DNA: TGTGCCACCAGCGACGGGGGGGCCAAGACCCAGTACTTC; J gene: TRBJ2-5; V gene: TRBV24-1; D gene: TRBD2; CDR3 length: 13; clone size: many
CDR3 protein: CASSLRGPNEQFF; CDR3 DNA: TGTGCCAGCAGCCTCAGAGGTCCGAATGAGCAGTTCTTC; J gene: TRBJ2-1; V gene: TRBV3-1; D gene: NA; CDR3 length: 13; clone size: many
CDR3 protein: CASSRGGGSSYEQYF; CDR3 DNA: TGTGCCAGCAGCCGAGGGGGGGGAAGCTCCTACGAGCAGTACTTC; J gene: TRBJ2-7; V gene: TRBV4-2; D gene: NA; CDR3 length: 15; clone size: few
CDR3 protein: CASSISGASGLDTGELFF; CDR3 DNA: TGTGCCAGTAGTATATCAGGCGCGTCGGGCCTGGACACCGGGGAGCTGTTTTTT; J gene: TRBJ2-2; V gene: TRBV19; D gene: NA; CDR3 length: 18; clone size: few
CDR3 protein: CASRHRGQVGYEQYF; CDR3 DNA: TGTGCCAGCAGGCACAGGGGTCAGGTTGGATACGAGCAGTACTTC; J gene: TRBJ2-7; V gene: TRBV6-5; D gene: TRBD1; CDR3 length: 15; clone size: many
CDR3 protein: CASRSTGLSYNEQFF; CDR3 DNA: TGTGCCAGCAGATCTACAGGGCTCTCCTACAATGAGCAGTTCTTC; J gene: TRBJ2-1; V gene: TRBV2; D gene: NA; CDR3 length: 15; clone size: few
CDR3 protein: CASSNGVGRGGGYTF; CDR3 DNA: TGCGCCAGCAGCAATGGGGTTGGACGGGGAGGTGGCTACACCTTC; J gene: TRBJ1-2; V gene: TRBV4-3; D gene: NA; CDR3 length: 15; clone size: many
CDR3 protein: CATSSTSGARRGGETQYF; CDR3 DNA: TGTGCCACCAGCAGTACTAGCGGGGCCCGGAGGGGTGGAGAGACCCAGTACTTC; J gene: TRBJ2-5; V gene: TRBV15; D gene: TRBD2; CDR3 length: 18; clone size: many
CDR3 protein: CSARYRDAPYEQYF; CDR3 DNA: TGCAGTGCTAGATACCGGGACGCTCCCTACGAGCAGTACTTC; J gene: TRBJ2-7; V gene: TRBV20-1; D gene: NA; CDR3 length: 14; clone size: many
CDR3 protein: CASTRRRGLGTFF; CDR3 DNA: TGTGCCAGTACCCGGAGGAGGGGGTTAGGAACTTTCTTT; J gene: TRBJ1-1; V gene: TRBV19; D gene: NA; CDR3 length: 13; clone size: many
CDR3 protein: CASSFGPDYGYTF; CDR3 DNA: TGTGCCAGCAGCTTCGGACCCGACTATGGCTACACCTTC; J gene: TRBJ1-2; V gene: TRBV5-4; D gene: NA; CDR3 length: 13; clone size: many
CDR3 protein: CSARAGTGRTDIQYF; CDR3 DNA: TGCAGTGCTAGGGCCGGGACAGGGAGGACGGACATTCAGTACTTC; J gene: TRBJ2-4; V gene: TRBV20-1; D gene: TRBD1; CDR3 length: 15; clone size: few
CDR3 protein: CASSPRGTRGLRYNEKLFF; CDR3 DNA: TGTGCCAGCAGCCCCCGGGGGACAAGGGGGCTACGATATAATGAAAAACTGTTTTTT; J gene: TRBJ1-4; V gene: TRBV11-2; D gene: TRBD1; CDR3 length: 19; clone size: few
CDR3 protein: CASRAGHGTQYF; CDR3 DNA: TGTGCCAGCAGGGCAGGGCACGGTACGCAGTATTTT; J gene: TRBJ2-3; V gene: TRBV12-3/TRBV12-4; D gene: NA; CDR3 length: 12; clone size: few
CDR3 protein: CASRLDNTERKAFF; CDR3 DNA: TGTGCCAGCAGACTGGACAATACCGAACGAAAAGCTTTCTTT; J gene: TRBJ1-1; V gene: TRBV6-1; D gene: NA; CDR3 length: 14; clone size: few
CDR3 protein: CASSYSTNRNTGELFF; CDR3 DNA: TGTGCCAGCAGTTACTCGACAAACCGAAACACCGGGGAGCTGTTTTTT; J gene: TRBJ2-2; V gene: TRBV6-5; D gene: NA; CDR3 length: 16; clone size: NA
CDR3 protein: CASSSRGGETQYF; CDR3 DNA: TGTGCCAGCAGCTCCCGGGGGGGAGAGACCCAGTACTTC; J gene: TRBJ2-5; V gene: TRBV5-6; D gene: TRBD2; CDR3 length: 13; clone size: few
CDR3 protein: CASSLYSYEQYF; CDR3 DNA: TGTGCCAGCAGCTTATACTCCTACGAGCAGTACTTC; J gene: TRBJ2-7; V gene: TRBV7-9; D gene: NA; CDR3 length: 12; clone size: many
CDR3 protein: CSARGGGNSRYSNQPQHF; CDR3 DNA: TGCAGTGCTAGGGGAGGAGGGAACTCCCGTTACTCGAATCAGCCCCAGCATTTT; J gene: TRBJ1-5; V gene: TRBV20-1; D gene: NA; CDR3 length: 18; clone size: NA
CDR3 protein: CASSLFTLNEKLFF; CDR3 DNA: TGTGCCAGCAGTTTATTTACGCTGAATGAAAAACTGTTTTTT; J gene: TRBJ1-4; V gene: TRBV12-3/TRBV12-4; D gene: NA; CDR3 length: 14; clone size: many
CDR3 protein: CASSQDLAGASYEQYF; CDR3 DNA: TGTGCCAGCAGCCAAGACTTAGCGGGAGCCTCCTACGAGCAGTACTTC; J gene: TRBJ2-7; V gene: TRBV5-4; D gene: TRBD2; CDR3 length: 16; clone size: few
CDR3 protein: CASSLAAGMATQYF; CDR3 DNA: TGTGCCAGCAGCTTAGCAGCGGGAATGGCTACGCAGTATTTT; J gene: TRBJ2-3; V gene: TRBV7-8; D gene: TRBD2; CDR3 length: 14; clone size: few
CDR3 protein: CASSPWTSGGGETQYF; CDR3 DNA: TGTGCCAGCAGTCCGTGGACTAGCGGGGGCGGAGAGACCCAGTACTTC; J gene: TRBJ2-5; V gene: TRBV12-3/TRBV12-4; D gene: TRBD2; CDR3 length: 16; clone size: NA
CDR3 protein: CASSGGADEQFF; CDR3 DNA: TGTGCCAGTAGCGGGGGGGCCGATGAGCAGTTCTTC; J gene: TRBJ2-1; V gene: TRBV10-3; D gene: TRBD2; CDR3 length: 12; clone size: NA
CDR3 protein: CASGTLAEGKNIQYF; CDR3 DNA: TGTGCCAGCGGTACGCTAGCTGAAGGCAAAAACATTCAGTACTTC; J gene: TRBJ2-4; V gene: TRBV9; D gene: NA; CDR3 length: 15; clone size: few
CDR3 protein: CSARSGTAGNTIYF; CDR3 DNA: TGCAGTGCTAGATCCGGGACAGCTGGAAACACCATATATTTT; J gene: TRBJ1-3; V gene: TRBV20-1; D gene: TRBD1; CDR3 length: 14; clone size: NA
CDR3 protein: CASSLGDSEGNSPLHF; CDR3 DNA: TGCGCCAGCAGCTTGGGGGACAGCGAAGGAAATTCACCCCTCCACTTT; J gene: TRBJ1-6; V gene: TRBV5-1; D gene: TRBD1; CDR3 length: 16; clone size: NA
CDR3 protein: CASSGRLAGYHNEQFF; CDR3 DNA: TGTGCCAGCAGCGGTCGACTAGCGGGGTACCACAATGAGCAGTTCTTC; J gene: TRBJ2-1; V gene: TRBV11-2; D gene: TRBD2; CDR3 length: 16; clone size: many
CDR3 protein: CSVGGTENTEAFF; CDR3 DNA: TGCAGCGTAGGCGGGACAGAGAACACTGAAGCTTTCTTT; J gene: TRBJ1-1; V gene: TRBV29-1; D gene: TRBD1; CDR3 length: 13; clone size: few
CDR3 protein: CASSYSKIHTEAFF; CDR3 DNA: TGTGCCAGCAGTTACTCGAAAATTCACACTGAAGCTTTCTTT; J gene: TRBJ1-1; V gene: TRBV6-5; D gene: NA; CDR3 length: 14; clone size: many
CDR3 protein: CASSFEASFGTQYF; CDR3 DNA: TGCGCCAGCAGCTTCGAGGCGTCATTTGGGACCCAGTACTTC; J gene: TRBJ2-5; V gene: TRBV5-1; D gene: NA; CDR3 length: 14; clone size: many
CDR3 protein: CASSLGGTGGGETQYF; CDR3 DNA: TGCGCCAGCAGCTTGGGGGGAACAGGGGGCGGAGAGACCCAGTACTTC; J gene: TRBJ2-5; V gene: TRBV5-1; D gene: TRBD1; CDR3 length: 16; clone size: many
CDR3 protein: CASSLDAASNQPQHF; CDR3 DNA: TGCGCCAGCAGCTTGGACGCAGCTAGCAATCAGCCCCAGCATTTT; J gene: TRBJ1-5; V gene: TRBV5-1; D gene: NA; CDR3 length: 15; clone size: NA
CDR3 protein: CASYQQGGSYNEQFF; CDR3 DNA: TGCGCCAGCTACCAACAGGGAGGCTCCTACAATGAGCAGTTCTTC; J gene: TRBJ2-1; V gene: TRBV5-1; D gene: NA; CDR3 length: 15; clone size: many
CDR3 protein: CSAQLGGGARETQYF; CDR3 DNA: TGCAGTGCTCAATTGGGCGGGGGGGCCCGGGAGACCCAGTACTTC; J gene: TRBJ2-5; V gene: TRBV20-1; D gene: TRBD2; CDR3 length: 15; clone size: many
CDR3 protein: CASSLTRGRDSYSPLHF; CDR3 DNA: TGTGCCAGCAGCTTAACGAGAGGCCGGGACAGTTATTCACCCCTCCACTTT; J gene: TRBJ1-6; V gene: TRBV7-8; D gene: TRBD1; CDR3 length: 17; clone size: few
CDR3 protein: CASSLAYPVAGYTF; CDR3 DNA: TGTGCCAGCAGCTTAGCCTACCCGGTGGCTGGCTACACCTTC; J gene: TRBJ1-2; V gene: TRBV7-2; D gene: NA; CDR3 length: 14; clone size: NA
CDR3 protein: CASSSVAGGTDTQYF; CDR3 DNA: TGTGCCAGCAGTTCAGTAGCGGGGGGCACAGATACGCAGTATTTT; J gene: TRBJ2-3; V gene: TRBV12-3/TRBV12-4; D gene: TRBD2; CDR3 length: 15; clone size: many
CDR3 protein: CASSYSRPTKMMNTEAFF; CDR3 DNA: TGTGCCAGCAGTTACTCGAGGCCCACAAAAATGATGAACACTGAAGCTTTCTTT; J gene: TRBJ1-1; V gene: TRBV6-5; D gene: NA; CDR3 length: 18; clone size: NA
CDR3 protein: CASSAIGQGRQPQHF; CDR3 DNA: TGTGCCAGCAGTGCCATAGGACAGGGGCGGCAGCCCCAGCATTTT; J gene: TRBJ1-5; V gene: TRBV2; D gene: TRBD1; CDR3 length: 15; clone size: many
CDR3 protein: CATTLGGSMNSPLHF; CDR3 DNA: TGTGCCACCACCTTGGGGGGTAGTATGAATTCACCCCTCCACTTT; J gene: TRBJ1-6; V gene: TRBV12-3/TRBV12-4; D gene: NA; CDR3 length: 15; clone size: NA
CDR3 protein: CASSLEKEETQYF; CDR3 DNA: TGTGCCAGCAGCTTGGAAAAGGAAGAGACCCAGTACTTC; J gene: TRBJ2-5; V gene: TRBV5-4; D gene: NA; CDR3 length: 13; clone size: NA
CDR3 protein: CASSPRTSGAFQETQYF; CDR3 DNA: TGCGCCAGCAGCCCTAGGACTAGCGGGGCATTCCAAGAGACCCAGTACTTC; J gene: TRBJ2-5; V gene: TRBV5-1; D gene: TRBD2; CDR3 length: 17; clone size: few
CDR3 protein: CASSRTPDRDYGYTF; CDR3 DNA: TGTGCCAGCAGCAGGACTCCGGACAGGGATTATGGCTACACCTTC; J gene: TRBJ1-2; V gene: TRBV7-2; D gene: TRBD1; CDR3 length: 15; clone size: NA
CDR3 protein: CSARDYPGEQYF; CDR3 DNA: TGCAGTGCCCGGGATTATCCGGGGGAGCAGTACTTC; J gene: TRBJ2-7; V gene: TRBV20-1; D gene: NA; CDR3 length: 12; clone size: many
CDR3 protein: CASSLAGAGYGYTF; CDR3 DNA: TGTGCCAGCAGCTTAGCAGGGGCGGGCTATGGCTACACCTTC; J gene: TRBJ1-2; V gene: TRBV7-8; D gene: NA; CDR3 length: 14; clone size: many